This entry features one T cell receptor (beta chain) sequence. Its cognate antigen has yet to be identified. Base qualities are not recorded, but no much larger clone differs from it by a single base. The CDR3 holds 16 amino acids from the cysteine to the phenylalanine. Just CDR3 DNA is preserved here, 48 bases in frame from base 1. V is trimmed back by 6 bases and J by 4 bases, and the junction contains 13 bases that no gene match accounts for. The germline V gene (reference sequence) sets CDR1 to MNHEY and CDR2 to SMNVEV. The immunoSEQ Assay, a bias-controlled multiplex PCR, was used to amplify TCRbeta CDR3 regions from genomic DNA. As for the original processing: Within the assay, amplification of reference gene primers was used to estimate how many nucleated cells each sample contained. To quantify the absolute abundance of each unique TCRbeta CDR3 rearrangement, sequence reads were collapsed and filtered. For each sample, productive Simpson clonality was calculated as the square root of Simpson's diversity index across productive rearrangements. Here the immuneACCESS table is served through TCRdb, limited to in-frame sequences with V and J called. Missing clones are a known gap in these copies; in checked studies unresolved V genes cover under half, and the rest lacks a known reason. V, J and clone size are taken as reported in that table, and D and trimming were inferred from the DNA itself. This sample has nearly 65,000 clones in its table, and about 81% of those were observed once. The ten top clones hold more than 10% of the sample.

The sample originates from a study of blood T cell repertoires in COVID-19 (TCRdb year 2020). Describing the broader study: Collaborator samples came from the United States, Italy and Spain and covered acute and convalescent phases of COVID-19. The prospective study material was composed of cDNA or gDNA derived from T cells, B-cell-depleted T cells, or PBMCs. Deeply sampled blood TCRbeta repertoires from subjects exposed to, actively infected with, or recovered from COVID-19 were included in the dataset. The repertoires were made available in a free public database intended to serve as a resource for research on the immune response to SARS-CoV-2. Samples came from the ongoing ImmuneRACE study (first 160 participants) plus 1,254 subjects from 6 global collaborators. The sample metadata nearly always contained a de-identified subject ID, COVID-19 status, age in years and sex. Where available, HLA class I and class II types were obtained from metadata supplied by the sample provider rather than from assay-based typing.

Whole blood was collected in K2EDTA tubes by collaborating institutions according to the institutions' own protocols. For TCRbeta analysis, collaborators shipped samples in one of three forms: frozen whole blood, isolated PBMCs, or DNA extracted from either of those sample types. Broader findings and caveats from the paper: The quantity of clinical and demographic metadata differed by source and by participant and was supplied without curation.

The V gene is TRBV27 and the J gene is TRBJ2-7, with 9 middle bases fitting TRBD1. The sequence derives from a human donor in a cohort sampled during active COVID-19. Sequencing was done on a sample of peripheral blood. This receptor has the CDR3 CASSDGTGMRFYEQYF. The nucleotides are TGTGCCAGCAGCGACGGGACAGGGATGAGATTTTACGAGCAGTACTTC.